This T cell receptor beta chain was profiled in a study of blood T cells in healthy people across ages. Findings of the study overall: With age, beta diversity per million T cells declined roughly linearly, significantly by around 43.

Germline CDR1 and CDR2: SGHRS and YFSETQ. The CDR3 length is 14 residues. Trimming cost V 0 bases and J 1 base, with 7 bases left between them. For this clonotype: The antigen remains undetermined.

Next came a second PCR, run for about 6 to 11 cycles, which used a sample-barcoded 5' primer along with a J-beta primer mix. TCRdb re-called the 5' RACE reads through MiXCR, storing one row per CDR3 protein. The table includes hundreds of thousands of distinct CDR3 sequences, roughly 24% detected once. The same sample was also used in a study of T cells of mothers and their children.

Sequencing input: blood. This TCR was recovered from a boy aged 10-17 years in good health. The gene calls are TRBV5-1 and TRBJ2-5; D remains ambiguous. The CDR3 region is CASSLAERQETQYF. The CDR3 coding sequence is TGCGCCAGCAGCTTGGCCGAACGCCAAGAGACCCAGTACTTC.